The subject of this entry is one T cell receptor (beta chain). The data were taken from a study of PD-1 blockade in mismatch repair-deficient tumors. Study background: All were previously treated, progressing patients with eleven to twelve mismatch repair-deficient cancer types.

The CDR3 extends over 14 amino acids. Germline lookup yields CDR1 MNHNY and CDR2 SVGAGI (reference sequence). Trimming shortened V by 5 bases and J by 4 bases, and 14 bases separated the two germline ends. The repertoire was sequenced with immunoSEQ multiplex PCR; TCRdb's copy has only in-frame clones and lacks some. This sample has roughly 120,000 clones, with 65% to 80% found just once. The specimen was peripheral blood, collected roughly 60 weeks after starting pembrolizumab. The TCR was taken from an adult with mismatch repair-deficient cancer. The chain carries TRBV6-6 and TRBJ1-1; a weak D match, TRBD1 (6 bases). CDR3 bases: TGTGCCAGCAGTCAGAAGGGGGGTATCACTGAAGCTTTCTTT. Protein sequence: CASSQKGGITEAFF.